This T cell receptor beta chain was obtained from a study of response to subunit inactivated influenza vaccine. The length of the CDR3 is 15 residues. J was trimmed by 1 base and V by 3 bases; bases with no gene match: 3. Germline loops: CDR1 LGHNA, CDR2 YNFKEQ. TCRdb passed the RT-PCR reads through MiXCR, listing each CDR3 protein once. The sample shows some 540,000 distinct CDR3 sequences, roughly 25% of them seen only once. These data were likewise used in another study, on T cells expressing NK-cell markers. Per that study: The authors made TCR beta cDNA libraries by 5'RACE template switching. This switching added a universal primer site and UMIs. Cells sorted as CD3+CD56+NKG2C+, CD3+CD56+NKG2C- and CD3+CD56-NKG2C+ T cells supplied the TCR beta repertoires. One of the eight sequenced donors was seronegative, whereas the other seven were HCMV-seropositive. In 5 to 7 donors, dominant CD3+CD56+NKG2C+ clones formed about 1.0-7.5% of CD8+ cells.

The clonotype originates from a man aged 50-60 years who received an inactivated influenza vaccine. The chain combines TRBV4-2 with TRBJ2-1; 7 bases align to TRBD1. Sequenced here: CD4+ T cells sorted from PBMCs, sampled approximately 13 days after vaccination. The CDR3: CASSQYRGSYNEQFF. The CDR3 DNA sequence: TGTGCCAGCAGCCAGTACAGGGGTTCCTACAATGAGCAGTTCTTC.